These 27 T cell receptor beta chains were all obtained from the same sample, sequenced in a study of T cell changes during pregnancy in multiple sclerosis. Assay: immunoSEQ multiplex PCR; the TCRdb copy retains only in-frame clones and omits some. The top ten clones hold roughly 8% of a sample with 28,000 or so clones, about nine tenths of them seen once. The specimen comprised CD8+ T cells from peripheral blood mononuclear cells, sampled in the second trimester of pregnancy. Every receptor here comes from a female donor with multiple sclerosis, enrolled in a pregnancy study.

The genes are TRBV28 and TRBJ1-1; D ambiguous. The CDR3 is made up of 14 amino acids. V was shortened by 3 bases and J by 1 base, with 9 bases between the two germline ends. Germline V gene sequence: CDR1 MDHEN, CDR2 SYDVKM. In DNA form, the CDR3 reads TGTGCCAGCAGTTTCATCCCAGGGAACACTGAAGCTTTCTTT. Its translation is CASSFIPGNTEAFF.

In its sample, this clone was seen a few times. The rearrangement uses TRBV27 and TRBJ2-7, with 7 bases that match TRBD2. Germline trimming cut 3 bases from V and 2 bases from J; bases unmatched to any gene: 7. CDR1 and CDR2 (germline): MNHEY, SMNVEV (reference sequence). The CDR3 is made up of 15 amino acids. CDR3 amino acids: CASSFRPGRAYEQYF. CDR3 in DNA: TGTGCCAGCAGTTTTAGGCCAGGGAGGGCCTACGAGCAGTACTTC.

The chain uses TRBV6-5 and TRBJ1-6; D is perhaps TRBD1 (6 bases). Germline V gene data show CDR1 as MNHEY and CDR2 as SVGAGI. V dropped 5 bases and J dropped 11 bases, with 13 bases sitting between them. The CDR3 loop spans 13 amino acids. In DNA form, the CDR3 reads TGTGCCAGCAGTCGACAGGATTCTCCACCCCTCCACTTT. It specifies CASSRQDSPPLHF.

Here the CDR3 reads CASGLARANYGYTF. The CDR3 DNA is TGTGCTAGTGGTTTGGCCAGGGCTAACTATGGCTACACCTTC. This sequence joins TRBV12-5 and TRBJ1-2; weak D call: TRBD1 (5 bases). The germline V and J ends were trimmed by 1 base and 0 bases, with 6 bases remaining between them. Germline V gene lookup returns CDR1 LGHNT and CDR2 FRNRAP. This CDR3 region has 14 residues.

V is TRBV6-1 and J is TRBJ2-5; no reliable D call. The CDR3 runs 14 residues. Trimming stripped 1 base from V and 0 bases from J, with 6 bases between. Germline V gives CDR1 MNHNS, CDR2 SASEGT. The CDR3 nucleotides are TGTGCCAGCAGTGAAGGTACAGACCAAGAGACCCAGTACTTC. This encodes CASSEGTDQETQYF.

The chain recombines TRBV7-9 with TRBJ2-7; 9 bases map to TRBD2. Trimming removed 3 bases from V and 0 bases from J; junction bases left unmatched: 9. CDR3 length equals 17 residues. Germline-derived CDR1 and CDR2 are SEHNR and FQNEAQ (reference sequence). For the CDR3, the DNA is TGTGCCAGCAGCTTGACCAGCGGGGGGCCTAGCTCCTACGAGCAGTACTTC. This gives the protein CASSLTSGGPSSYEQYF.

The genes are TRBV4-1 and TRBJ2-7; D not resolved. This CDR3 comprises 16 residues. The V and J ends lost 0 bases and 2 bases respectively, with 14 bases between them. The germline CDR1 and CDR2 sequences are MGHRA and YSYEKL. CDR3 loop: CASSQDFRQKAYEQYF. The CDR3 DNA sequence: TGCGCCAGCAGCCAAGATTTTCGACAAAAGGCCTACGAGCAGTACTTC.

V gene TRBV2 combines with J gene TRBJ1-4; TRBD1 is a possible D gene (6 bases). Trimming stripped 9 bases from V and 10 bases from J, with 18 bases between. The CDR3 sequence is 13 residues long. Looked up from germline, CDR1 is SNHLY and CDR2 is FYNNEI. In DNA form, the CDR3 reads TGTGCCAGTGGGGGGGGGCGCGTCGGAAAACTGTTTTTT. This codes for CASGGGRVGKLFF. Complete variable domain (other parts from reference TRBV2 and TRBJ1-4): EPEVTQTPSHQVTQMGQEVILRCVPISNHLYFYWYRQILGQKVEFLVSFYNNEISEKSEIFDDQFSVERPDGSNFTLKIRSTKLEDSAMYFCASGGGRVGKLFFGSGTQLSVL.

In regard to this clone: The junction shows a germline mismatch at one end, possibly a read error. Other nucleotide sequences in the sample specify the same CDR3. DNA of the CDR3: TGTGCTAGCAGCTTAAGGTGGAGCCGAGGACAGTTGAACACCGGGGAGCTGTTTTTT. Amino acid sequence: CASSLRWSRGQLNTGELFF. This chain connects TRBV7-7 to TRBJ2-2; perhaps TRBD1 as D (6 bases). The germline V gene has CDR1 SSHAT and CDR2 FNYEAQ (reference sequence). This CDR3 is built from 19 residues.

V and J are TRBV9 and TRBJ2-1; possibly TRBD2 for D (7 bases). The CDR3 loop spans 14 amino acids. Germline V gives CDR1 SGDLS, CDR2 YYNGEE. V was cut by 2 bases and J by 4 bases, with 10 bases left in between. The CDR3: CASSVRGAYNEQFF. The CDR3 coding sequence is TGTGCCAGCAGCGTCCGGGGGGCTTACAATGAGCAGTTCTTC. The complete variable domain, with remaining parts taken from reference TRBV9 and TRBJ2-1, reads DSGVTQTPKHLITATGQRVTLRCSPRSGDLSVYWYQQSLDQGLQFLIQYYNGEERAKGNILERFSAQQFPDLHSELNLSSLELGDSALYFCASSVRGAYNEQFFGPGTRLTVL.

This sequence joins TRBV6-4 and TRBJ2-2, with D perhaps TRBD2 (6 bases). The germline V gene has CDR1 MRHNA and CDR2 SNTAGT. This CDR3 region has 15 residues. V dropped 8 bases and J dropped 4 bases, with 17 bases sitting between them. This CDR3 is CASSEGAGGTGELFF. DNA of the CDR3: TGTGCCAGCTCCGAAGGGGCCGGGGGCACCGGGGAGCTGTTTTTT.

The chain couples TRBV29-1 to TRBJ2-2, with D unclear. V lost 2 bases and J 7 bases, leaving 8 bases between the germline ends. The germline V gene encodes CDR1 SQVTM and CDR2 ANQGSEA. The CDR3 covers 12 residues. CDR3 sequence reads: CSVERPGGELFF. The DNA of the CDR3 is TGCAGCGTTGAACGGCCGGGCGGGGAGCTGTTTTTT.

The J gene is TRBJ2-5, the V gene TRBV19; D is possibly TRBD1 (6 bases). Germline V lookup: CDR1 LNHDA, CDR2 SQIVND (reference sequence). This CDR3 comprises 12 residues. Trimming left V 4 bases short and J 3 bases short, with 6 bases between. CDR3 DNA sequence: TGTGCCAGTAGTACAGGGGAAGAGACCCAGTACTTC. Protein: CASSTGEETQYF.

For the CDR3, the DNA is TGTGCCAGCAGTTTAATAGGGAGAGAGACCCAGTACTTC. It is translated as CASSLIGRETQYF. The chain carries TRBV28 and TRBJ2-5; possibly TRBD2 for D (5 bases). The V end was cut by 2 bases, the J end by 4 bases, with 8 bases between. The germline gives CDR1 MDHEN, CDR2 SYDVKM. The CDR3 covers 13 residues.

The chain joins TRBV2 to TRBJ2-3; D is unclear. Trimming shortened V by 6 bases and J by 6 bases, and 10 bases separated the two germline ends. Germline loops: CDR1 SNHLY, CDR2 FYNNEI. This CDR3 is 12 amino acids long. The CDR3 reads CASRDRQDTQYF. The CDR3 bases are TGTGCCAGCAGAGATCGCCAGGATACGCAGTATTTT.

The genes are TRBV27 and TRBJ1-1, with a possible D match to TRBD1 (5 bases). Germline assignment: CDR1 MNHEY and CDR2 SMNVEV (reference sequence). Trimming cost V 2 bases and J 7 bases, with 20 bases left between them. The CDR3 consists of 16 residues. The CDR3 loop reads CASSLGPATAFLEAFF. The CDR3 nucleotides read TGTGCCAGCAGTTTAGGCCCGGCGACAGCCTTCCTTGAAGCTTTCTTT.

The V and J genes are TRBV5-6 and TRBJ2-1; the D gene is possibly TRBD1 (6 bases). This CDR3 contains 16 residues. Germline V gene sequence: CDR1 SGHDT, CDR2 YYEEEE. Trimming left V 0 bases short and J 10 bases short, with 20 bases between. CDR3 in amino acids: CASSLALVGGEWEQFF. The CDR3 DNA is TGTGCCAGCAGCTTGGCTTTAGTAGGGGGTGAATGGGAGCAGTTCTTC.

The rearrangement uses TRBV5-6 and TRBJ2-7; TRBD2 matches 9 bases. Germline V gene data show CDR1 as SGHDT and CDR2 as YYEEEE. CDR3 length equals 15 residues. The V gene end was trimmed by 2 bases and the J gene end by 2 bases; junction bases not matched to a gene: 5. This chain's CDR3 is CASSFLAGAPYEQYF. The CDR3 bases are TGTGCCAGCAGCTTCTTAGCGGGGGCCCCCTACGAGCAGTACTTC.

The chain has TRBV2 and TRBJ1-2; the D is unclear. Germline V gene lookup returns CDR1 SNHLY and CDR2 FYNNEI. Trimming removed 6 bases at V and 8 bases at J, with 13 bases between. The CDR3 totals 12 residues. The CDR3 DNA reads as TGTGCCAGCAGGGTGGCGGGCTGGGGCTACACCTTC. Translating it yields CASRVAGWGYTF.

The chain couples TRBV9 to TRBJ2-2; D may be TRBD1 (5 bases). Germline CDR1 reads SGDLS; CDR2 reads YYNGEE. V lost 0 bases to trimming and J lost 4 bases, with 10 bases between them. The CDR3 consists of 15 residues. The CDR3 DNA follows: TGTGCCAGCAGCGTAGAACAGGCACCCACCGGGGAGCTGTTTTTT. Its translation is CASSVEQAPTGELFF.

V usage is TRBV6-1 and J usage is TRBJ2-7; D may be TRBD1 (6 bases). The CDR3 consists of 14 residues. Germline V gene sequence: CDR1 MNHNS, CDR2 SASEGT. V was pared by 0 bases and J by 3 bases, with 9 bases between. The CDR3 sequence is CASSEAGGGYEQYF. CDR3 nucleotides: TGTGCCAGCAGTGAAGCTGGGGGCGGCTACGAGCAGTACTTC.

The CDR3, as DNA: TGTGCCAGCAGCTTATTGAGCGGGGGGGCCCTGAACACCGGGGAGCTGTTTTTT. This sequence encodes CASSLLSGGALNTGELFF. V is TRBV13 and J is TRBJ2-2; 10 bases are a match to TRBD2. CDR1 PRHDT and CDR2 FYEKMQ come from the germline V gene (reference sequence). The CDR3 length is 18 residues. Unmatched junction bases numbered 7, after V lost 2 bases and J lost 1 base.

The J gene is TRBJ1-1, the V gene TRBV5-6; D unresolved. Trimming stripped 1 base from V and 3 bases from J, with 4 bases between. Germline V gene sequence: CDR1 SGHDT, CDR2 YYEEEE. This CDR3 spans 12 amino acids. CDR3 bases: TGTGCCAGCAGCTTGTTCGACACTGAAGCTTTCTTT. The encoded protein is CASSLFDTEAFF.

The rearrangement joins TRBV6-5 to TRBJ2-7; D is possibly TRBD1 (6 bases). Germline CDR1 and CDR2: MNHEY and SVGAGI. The CDR3 runs to 13 residues. V lost 5 bases and J lost 3, with 11 bases in between. The CDR3 DNA sequence: TGTGCCAGCAGTCATGGGACAATCTACGAGCAGTACTTC. This gives the protein CASSHGTIYEQYF.

The chain links TRBV10-3 to TRBJ2-2; the match to TRBD1 covers 8 bases. The germline CDR1 and CDR2 sequences are ENHRY and SYGVKD. The CDR3 length is 17 residues. Trimming took 3 bases from V and 1 from J; bases not matched to a gene: 7. The CDR3 here is CAISEPGQGWNTGELFF. In DNA form, the CDR3 reads TGTGCCATCAGTGAACCTGGACAGGGATGGAACACCGGGGAGCTGTTTTTT.

The count of this clone is one. The genes are TRBV6-5 and TRBJ1-1; 10 bases fit TRBD1. The junction had 7 bases not matched to a gene; V was cut back by 4 bases and J by 5 bases. CDR3 size: 15 residues. Per the germline V gene, CDR1 is MNHEY and CDR2 is SVGAGI. The DNA for the CDR3 is TGTGCCAGCAGTTTGACAGGGGGCTTCGGAACTGAAGCTTTCTTT. Translated, it gives CASSLTGGFGTEAFF.

The gene calls are TRBV14 and TRBJ1-2; 9 nucleotides line up with TRBD1. This CDR3 spans 14 amino acids. With 1 base clipped from V and 7 bases from J, the junction kept 4 bases outside the gene matches. From germline, CDR1 is SGHDN and CDR2 FVKESK. The CDR3 spells CASSQVDRGIGYTF. CDR3 in DNA: TGTGCCAGCAGCCAAGTGGACAGGGGTATTGGCTACACCTTC.